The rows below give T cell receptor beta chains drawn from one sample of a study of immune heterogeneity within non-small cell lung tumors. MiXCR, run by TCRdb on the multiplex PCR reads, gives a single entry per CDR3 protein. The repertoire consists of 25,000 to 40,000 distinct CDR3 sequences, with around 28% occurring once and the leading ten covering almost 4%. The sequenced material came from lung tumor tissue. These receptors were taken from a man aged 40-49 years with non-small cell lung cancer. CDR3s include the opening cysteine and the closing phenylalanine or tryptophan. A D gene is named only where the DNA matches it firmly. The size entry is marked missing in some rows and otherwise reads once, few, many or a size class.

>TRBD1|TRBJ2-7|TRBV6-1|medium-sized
TGTGCCAGCAGTGAAACGTCAGGGGGCGTGGGGGAGCAGTACTTC
CASSETSGGVGEQYF
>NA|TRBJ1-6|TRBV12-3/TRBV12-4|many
TGTGCCAGCAGTTCGATCGGGGATTCACCCCTCCACTTT
CASSSIGDSPLHF
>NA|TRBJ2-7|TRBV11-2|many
TGTGCCAGCAGCTTAGCAGGACAGTCACACTTGCCCTACGAGCAGTACTTC
CASSLAGQSHLPYEQYF
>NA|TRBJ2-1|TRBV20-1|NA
TGCAGTGCTTGGTCAATTGGACGCGACAATGAGCAGTTCTTC
CSAWSIGRDNEQFF
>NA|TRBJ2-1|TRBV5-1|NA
TGCGCCAGCAGCTTGGGGGGGGCGGGATCCTACAATGAGCAGTTCTTC
CASSLGGAGSYNEQFF
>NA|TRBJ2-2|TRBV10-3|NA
TGTGCCATCAGTGAGACTAGCACTGGGGAGCTGTTTTTT
CAISETSTGELFF
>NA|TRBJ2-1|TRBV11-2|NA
TGTGCCAGCAGCAGAGACAATGAGCAGTTCTTC
CASSRDNEQFF
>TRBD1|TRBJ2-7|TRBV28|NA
TGTGCCAGCAGGCGGACAGGTAGCTCCTACGAGCAGTACTTC
CASRRTGSSYEQYF
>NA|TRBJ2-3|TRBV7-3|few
TGTGCCAGCAGCTTTACCGGTAGCACAGATACGCAGTATTTT
CASSFTGSTDTQYF
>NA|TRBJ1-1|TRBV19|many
TGTGCCAGTAGTGTCCAGGGGCTTTATGAAGCTTTCTTT
CASSVQGLYEAFF
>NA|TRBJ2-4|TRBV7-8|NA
TGTGCCAGCAGCTTCTTAACTAGCAGGGACATTCAGTACTTC
CASSFLTSRDIQYF
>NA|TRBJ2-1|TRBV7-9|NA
TGTGCCAGCAGCTTAGCGGACAATGAGCAGTTCTTC
CASSLADNEQFF
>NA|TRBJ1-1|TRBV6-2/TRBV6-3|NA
TGTGCCAGCAACCTCCGGGACCCCCGGATCTCGGGCACTGAAGCTTTCTTT
CASNLRDPRISGTEAFF
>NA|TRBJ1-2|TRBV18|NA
TGTGCCAGCTCACCGGGGTCTAACTATGGCTACACCTTC
CASSPGSNYGYTF
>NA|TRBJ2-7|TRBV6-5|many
TGTGCCAGCAGTTACTCGATGGGGATCTACGAGCAGTACTTC
CASSYSMGIYEQYF
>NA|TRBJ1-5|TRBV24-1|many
TGTGCCACCAGTGCTACGCAAGGAGGCAATCAGCCCCAGCATTTT
CATSATQGGNQPQHF